A selection of T cell receptor beta chains follows, all from one sample in a study of blood T cell repertoires in COVID-19. The data were produced by immunoSEQ multiplex PCR, yet TCRdb's version contains in-frame clones alone and is incomplete. The table shows approximately 220,000 clones, with 80% occurring only once. The sequencing input was PBMCs or T cells enriched from blood (not recorded which). These TCRs come from a middle-aged woman with acute COVID-19. Both conserved end residues are part of each CDR3. A D gene is named only where the DNA matches it firmly. The size field is filled for only some rows; it gives once, few, many or a size class.

J | size | D | V | DNA | CDR3
TRBJ2-7 | NA | TRBD1 | TRBV10-1 | TGCGCCAGCCTAGGACAGGGAAGAGGTTGCGAGCAGTACTTC | CASLGQGRGCEQYF
TRBJ2-1 | NA | TRBD2 | TRBV14 | TGTGCCAGCAGCCCCATAGGAGGCGGGAGAAATTGGAATGAGCAGTTCTTC | CASSPIGGGRNWNEQFF
TRBJ1-6 | NA | NA | TRBV13 | TGTGCCAGCAGCCGCGGTCCTGAGGGTTCACCCCTCCACTTT | CASSRGPEGSPLHF
TRBJ1-5 | NA | TRBD1 | TRBV27 | TGTGCCAGCAGTGCTGACAGGGCTCCTAGCAATCAGCCCCAGCATTTT | CASSADRAPSNQPQHF
TRBJ2-3 | once | TRBD2 | TRBV9 | TGTGCCAGCAGCGTAGGCGGGAGGGTTAGCACAGATACGCAGTATTTT | CASSVGGRVSTDTQYF
TRBJ2-1 | NA | NA | TRBV27 | TGTGCCAGCAGTCCGGGACTGACGCAGTTCTTC | CASSPGLTQFF
TRBJ2-2 | NA | NA | TRBV3-1/TRBV3-2 | TGTGCCAGCAGCCAACATGCCGGGGAGCTGTTTTTT | CASSQHAGELFF
TRBJ2-2 | NA | TRBD2 | TRBV9 | TGTGCCAGCAGCCCCAGTATCTGGACGGGGGGGCGAGTCGCTACCGGGGAGCTGTTTTTT | CASSPSIWTGGRVATGELFF
TRBJ2-5 | NA | TRBD2 | TRBV5-1 | TGCGCCAGCAGCTTGGCATTATCTAGCGGGAGGGCCAGGGAGACCCAGTACTTC | CASSLALSSGRARETQYF
TRBJ2-1 | once | TRBD2 | TRBV25-1 | TGTGCCAGCAGTGGAGGACTAGCGGGAGTGAATGAGCAGTTCTTC | CASSGGLAGVNEQFF
TRBJ1-2 | many | NA | TRBV15 | TGTGCCACCAGCAGAGAAGAGGGAGATGGCTACACCTTC | CATSREEGDGYTF
TRBJ2-2 | NA | NA | TRBV24-1 | TGTGCCACCAGTGATCGGACAGCTCAACAGAACACCGGGGAGCTGTTTTTT | CATSDRTAQQNTGELFF
TRBJ2-7 | NA | TRBD1 | TRBV7-2 | TGTGCCAGCAGAAGGACAGGGGCCGAGCAGTACTTC | CASRRTGAEQYF
TRBJ2-4 | NA | NA | TRBV27 | TGTGCCAGCAAGCCGAGGCAGCAACTAGCCAAAAACATTCAGTACTTC | CASKPRQQLAKNIQYF
TRBJ2-7 | once | NA | TRBV11-2 | TGTGCCAGCAGCTTAATGGGGCCTTCTTCCTACGAGCAGTACTTC | CASSLMGPSSYEQYF
TRBJ2-3 | NA | NA | TRBV6-2/TRBV6-3 | TGTGCCAGCAGTTACGCTAACCCCGGGACTAGCACAGATACGCAGTATTTT | CASSYANPGTSTDTQYF
TRBJ1-2 | NA | TRBD1 | TRBV2 | TGTGCCAGCAGTGTGGGCCAGGGGGCGTATGGCTACACCTTC | CASSVGQGAYGYTF
TRBJ2-4 | NA | TRBD1 | TRBV7-6 | TGTGCCAGCAGCCGTGACTCCGGGACAGGGGCGAACATTCAGTACTTC | CASSRDSGTGANIQYF
TRBJ2-2 | few | TRBD1 | TRBV4-1 | TGCGCCAGCAGCCACAGGGGGCAAGAGCTGTTTTTT | CASSHRGQELFF
TRBJ2-7 | few | TRBD2 | TRBV28 | TGTGCCAGCACCGACGGACTAGCGGGGGGGAACTACGAGCAGTACTTC | CASTDGLAGGNYEQYF
TRBJ2-5 | NA | TRBD1 | TRBV7-2 | TGTGCCAGCAGCCCGGACAGGGGGCTACAAGAGACCCAGTACTTC | CASSPDRGLQETQYF
TRBJ1-5 | NA | NA | TRBV12-3/TRBV12-4 | TGTGCCAGCAGTTTGGCAAGTAATCAGCCCCAGCATTTT | CASSLASNQPQHF
TRBJ2-3 | NA | TRBD1 | TRBV28 | TGTGCCAGCAGTTCCGGGACAGGGCCCACAGATACGCAGTATTTT | CASSSGTGPTDTQYF
TRBJ2-7 | NA | NA | TRBV5-4 | TGTGCCAGCAGCGCCGACTCGTACTCCTACGAGCAGTACTTC | CASSADSYSYEQYF
TRBJ1-3 | NA | NA | TRBV4-1 | TGCGCCAGCAGCCAAGATCGGGACACGGGGGGAAACACCATATATTTT | CASSQDRDTGGNTIYF
TRBJ1-2 | once | NA | TRBV27 | TGTGCCAGCAGTTTATCGGCCAGTTACTATGGCTACACCTTC | CASSLSASYYGYTF
TRBJ1-4 | NA | NA | TRBV11-3 | TGTGCCAGCAGCTCATCGGGTAGGAGAGTGCCAAATGAAAAACTGTTTTTT | CASSSSGRRVPNEKLFF
TRBJ2-1 | NA | NA | TRBV7-9 | TGTGCCAGCAGCTTAGATCGGTACCAGTTCTTC | CASSLDRYQFF
TRBJ2-1 | NA | TRBD2 | TRBV7-6 | TGTGCCAGCAGCTTACTAGCGGGAGCGGCGATTGACAATGAGCAGTTCTTC | CASSLLAGAAIDNEQFF
TRBJ2-3 | few | TRBD2 | TRBV6-4 | TGTGCCAGCAGTGACAGCGGGGGGGCCACAGATACGCAGTATTTT | CASSDSGGATDTQYF
TRBJ2-1 | once | TRBD2 | TRBV3-1/TRBV3-2 | TGTGCCAGCAGCCAAGCTCTTGTAGCGGGGGGGAAGTTCTTC | CASSQALVAGGKFF
TRBJ1-5 | NA | NA | TRBV27 | TGTGCCAGCAGTTTATCGGGCCAGATCAATCAGCCCCAGCATTTT | CASSLSGQINQPQHF
TRBJ2-7 | NA | NA | TRBV5-1 | TGCGCCAGCAGCGCAACAGGGTATGAGTACTTC | CASSATGYEYF
TRBJ2-7 | NA | TRBD2 | TRBV19 | TGTGCCAGTAGTACCCCCGGACTAGCTGACGAGCAGTACTTC | CASSTPGLADEQYF
TRBJ1-3 | NA | NA | TRBV7-8 | TGTGCCAGCAGCTTTCTCCCGGGAAGCTCTGGAAACACCATATATTTT | CASSFLPGSSGNTIYF
TRBJ2-6 | NA | NA | TRBV19 | TGTGCCAGTACCCCCGGTTCTGGGGCCAACGTCCTGACTTTC | CASTPGSGANVLTF
TRBJ1-4 | many | NA | TRBV30 | TGTGCCTGGAGTCGCGACAGGTCAACTAATGAAAAACTGTTTTTT | CAWSRDRSTNEKLFF
TRBJ2-7 | NA | TRBD2 | TRBV7-9 | TGTGCCAGCAGCAATTCCCGACTAGCCCTCTACGAGCAGTACTTC | CASSNSRLALYEQYF
TRBJ1-5 | NA | TRBD1 | TRBV4-2 | TGTGCCAGCAGGACAGGGCAGCACAATCAGCCCCAGCATTTT | CASRTGQHNQPQHF
TRBJ2-3 | once | TRBD1 | TRBV5-1 | TGCGCCAGCAGCTGGAATACAGGGGTGAGGGCAGATACGCAGTATTTT | CASSWNTGVRADTQYF
TRBJ2-1 | NA | TRBD1 | TRBV5-1 | TGCGCCAGCTCGGGACAGGGAGTCAATGAGCAGTTCTTC | CASSGQGVNEQFF
TRBJ2-1 | NA | TRBD2 | TRBV5-1 | TGCGCCAGCACCCGGAGCGGGAACAATGAGCAGTTCTTC | CASTRSGNNEQFF
TRBJ1-1 | NA | NA | TRBV5-1 | TGCGCCAGCAGCGGGGGAGGGCCCACTGAAGCTTTCTTT | CASSGGGPTEAFF
TRBJ2-2 | NA | TRBD2 | TRBV6-2/TRBV6-3 | TGTGCCAGCAGCCAGGCGATTGGGGGAGGGCCTGGGGAGCTGTTTTTT | CASSQAIGGGPGELFF
TRBJ1-6 | NA | TRBD1 | TRBV28 | TGTGCCAGCAGTCCCCCCCAGGGGACAGGGCTCAATTCACCCCTCCACTTT | CASSPPQGTGLNSPLHF
TRBJ1-3 | once | TRBD1 | TRBV2 | TGTGCCAGCAGTGAAAGGGGACAGGGGTTCTCTGGAAACACCATATATTTT | CASSERGQGFSGNTIYF
TRBJ1-2 | NA | TRBD1 | TRBV19 | TGTGCCAGTAGTGAGGGGGCAGACTATGGCTACACCTTC | CASSEGADYGYTF
TRBJ1-1 | NA | NA | TRBV30 | TGTGCCTGGAGACGGCGGCAGATGAACACTGAAGCTTTCTTT | CAWRRRQMNTEAFF
TRBJ1-2 | many | NA | TRBV7-8 | TGTGCCAGCAGCTTAGGGTTCAGGACAGACTCTGTGCGCTACACCTTC | CASSLGFRTDSVRYTF
TRBJ2-5 | once | NA | TRBV5-1 | TGCGCCAGCAGCACGGGGGTCTTCCAAGAGACCCAGTACTTC | CASSTGVFQETQYF
TRBJ1-5 | NA | NA | TRBV27 | TGTGCCAGCAGTTTTTCTAATAGCAATCAGCCCCAGCATTTT | CASSFSNSNQPQHF
TRBJ2-3 | NA | TRBD2 | TRBV7-2 | TGTGCCAGCAGCCCCTGGACTAGCGGCACAGATACGCAGTATTTT | CASSPWTSGTDTQYF
TRBJ1-1 | NA | TRBD1 | TRBV18 | TGTGCCAGCTCACCATCCCCCCCGACAGGGGTGTACACTGAAGCTTTCTTT | CASSPSPPTGVYTEAFF
TRBJ2-5 | NA | TRBD2 | TRBV5-1 | TGCGCCAGCAGCTTGGGCGCTAGCGGGGGGGCAAGCCAAGAGACCCAGTACTTC | CASSLGASGGASQETQYF
TRBJ1-4 | NA | NA | TRBV21-1 | TGTGCCAGTATAAAGGTTACGCGGTCCCGTGAAAAACTGTTTTTT | CASIKVTRSREKLFF
TRBJ1-2 | NA | NA | TRBV14 | TGTGCCAGCAGCCGGCAGGGTTTGATCGCGGGAGGCTACACCTTC | CASSRQGLIAGGYTF
TRBJ1-2 | NA | TRBD1 | TRBV4-1 | TGCGCCAGCAGCCAAATCTCCGGGACAGGGGACAACTATGGCTACACCTTC | CASSQISGTGDNYGYTF
TRBJ1-4 | NA | TRBD1 | TRBV30 | TGTGCCTGGGAAGGGACAGGGGAAGAAAAACTGTTTTTT | CAWEGTGEEKLFF
TRBJ2-5 | NA | TRBD1 | TRBV5-1 | TGCGCCAGCAGCCCGGGACAGGGGGCGGTCATGGGTTCAGAGACCCAGTACTTC | CASSPGQGAVMGSETQYF
TRBJ1-5 | NA | NA | TRBV7-6 | TGTGCCAGCAGCTTAGACGGAGTCAATCAGCCCCAGCATTTT | CASSLDGVNQPQHF